These T cell receptor beta chains were read from a single sample in a study of post-analysis software for immune sequencing data. TCRdb independently ran MiXCR on the PCR reads; one entry per CDR3 protein. The profile shows about 260,000 distinct CDR3 sequences, 36% of them singletons. Source material: blood. These receptors came from a girl between 5 and 17 years old with multiple sclerosis. Both conserved end residues are part of each CDR3. A D gene is named only where the DNA matches it firmly. Clone size is not always given. Where it is, it says once, few, many or a class for expanded clones.

TRBV12-3/TRBV12-4	many	TRBJ2-5	.	TGTGCCAGCAGTTTTGAACGTTCAGGGACCCAGTACTTC	CASSFERSGTQYF
TRBV27	many	TRBJ2-7	TRBD2	TGTGCCAGCAAAATAGCGGGAGGGCTCTACGAGCAGTACTTC	CASKIAGGLYEQYF
TRBV20-1	.	TRBJ2-3	TRBD2	TGCAGTGCTAGCCGCGGGGGGGCCCCTACGCAGTATTTT	CSASRGGAPTQYF
TRBV7-2	.	TRBJ1-5	.	TGTGCCAGCAGCTCCGGGGCCCTACGGCCCCAGCATTTT	CASSSGALRPQHF
TRBV29-1	many	TRBJ2-4	.	TGCAGCGATCGGGACCTAGCCAAAAACATTCAGTACTTC	CSDRDLAKNIQYF
TRBV18	.	TRBJ1-4	.	TGTGCCAGCTCACCACAGGGATGGCCCGATGAAAAACTGTTTTTT	CASSPQGWPDEKLFF
TRBV20-1	.	TRBJ2-1	TRBD2	TGCAGTGCTAGAGATGTCCGACTAGCGGGAGGTATCTCCTACAATGAGCAGTTCTTC	CSARDVRLAGGISYNEQFF
TRBV7-2	many	TRBJ2-1	TRBD1	TGTGCCAGCAGCCCCCAGGGGGCTCCCGGGGACAATGAGCAGTTCTTC	CASSPQGAPGDNEQFF
TRBV12-3/TRBV12-4	few	TRBJ1-6	.	TGTGCCAGCAGAGAGAAGGGGCTCCCCTATTCACCCCTCCACTTT	CASREKGLPYSPLHF
TRBV7-2	few	TRBJ1-5	.	TGTGCCAGCAGCTCTAGAGGCAATCAGCCCCAGCATTTT	CASSSRGNQPQHF
TRBV5-1	.	TRBJ2-7	TRBD1	TGCGCCAGCAGCCTACAAGGGACAGGGAAGGAAGAGCAGTACTTC	CASSLQGTGKEEQYF
TRBV20-1	.	TRBJ2-5	.	TGCAGTGCTAGAGGTGACGGAAGCCAAGAGACCCAGTACTTC	CSARGDGSQETQYF
TRBV2	many	TRBJ2-1	.	TGTGCCAGCAGTGTTCCGGCGGGTACAGGTGTCTACAATGAGCAGTTCTTC	CASSVPAGTGVYNEQFF
TRBV7-9	many	TRBJ1-1	.	TGTGCCAGCAGCTTAGCGACGGGGTGGTTCACTGAAGCTTTCTTT	CASSLATGWFTEAFF
TRBV5-1	many	TRBJ1-2	TRBD1	TGCGCCAGCAGCTTGGCCGGGACAGAGCTATATGGCTACACCTTC	CASSLAGTELYGYTF
TRBV7-8	many	TRBJ2-5	.	TGTGCCAGCAGCTTAGCGCTCACAGGTCTTGGGGAGACCCAGTACTTC	CASSLALTGLGETQYF
TRBV19	.	TRBJ2-1	TRBD2	TGTGCCAGTACCAGCGGGGACTACAATGAGCAGTTCTTC	CASTSGDYNEQFF
TRBV18	many	TRBJ1-2	.	TGTGCCAGCTCACCAATAGACAGTGGCGGCTACACCTTC	CASSPIDSGGYTF
TRBV6-5	.	TRBJ2-1	.	TGTGCCAGCACTCAGACAGGGAGGTCTGGTGAGCAGTTCTTC	CASTQTGRSGEQFF
TRBV24-1	many	TRBJ1-2	TRBD1	TGTGCCACCAGTGTCCTAACCGGGACAGGGAACTATGGCTACACCTTC	CATSVLTGTGNYGYTF
TRBV12-3/TRBV12-4	.	TRBJ2-2	TRBD1	TGTGCCAGCGCGCGTACAGGGGGCTTCACCGGGGAGCTGTTTTTT	CASARTGGFTGELFF
TRBV20-1	many	TRBJ2-7	.	TGCAGTGCTTTGGACAGCGATGCGTACGAGCAGTACTTC	CSALDSDAYEQYF
TRBV7-2	.	TRBJ1-1	.	TGTGCCAGCAGCGTCGCGGGACACAGAGGGACTGAAGCTTTCTTT	CASSVAGHRGTEAFF
TRBV4-1	many	TRBJ1-1	TRBD1	TGCGCCAGCAGCCAAGATGACAGGGAGAACACTGAAGCTTTCTTT	CASSQDDRENTEAFF
TRBV12-3/TRBV12-4	.	TRBJ2-3	.	TGTGCCAGCAGTTTCAGAGTGAGGGCAGATACGCAATATTTT	CASSFRVRADTQYF
TRBV28	.	TRBJ2-7	TRBD1	TGTGCCAGCAGTTTAGGGACAGGGTTTGGCTACGAGCAGTACTTC	CASSLGTGFGYEQYF
TRBV29-1	.	TRBJ1-1	.	TGCAGCGGTCGTCGGGGGGACACTGAAGCTTTCTTT	CSGRRGDTEAFF
TRBV10-3	.	TRBJ2-2	.	TGTGCCATCAGTGTACGGGGACTTGCCGGGAACACCGGGGAGCTGTTTTTT	CAISVRGLAGNTGELFF
TRBV5-6	.	TRBJ2-7	.	TGTGCCAGCAGCCTTACAGGGAGTCCCTACGAGCAGTACTTC	CASSLTGSPYEQYF